The T cell receptor beta chain described here comes from a study of response to subunit inactivated influenza vaccine (dated by TCRdb to 2016 to 2019). For context, the study as a whole: Deep quantitative T cell receptor repertoire profiling was used in the study to track responses to a trivalent subunit inactivated influenza vaccine. Here is what the overall study found, with its caveats: The authors proposed that each seasonal influenza vaccination may bring in only a limited number of new T cells.

In the paper's terms, the time point label means: 40 to 45 days after influenza vaccine administration. This clonotype was observed at least ten times. The antigen this receptor binds is unknown. Base qualities are not at hand, and no much larger clone is one base apart. Libraries were constructed by RT-PCR. Reads for this sample came from an Illumina HiSeq 2500. The raw public data were reprocessed by TCRdb itself: fastp quality trimming at Q25, MiXCR clonotype calling, in-frame beta chains only. Rows merge per CDR3 protein into single entries with the most common DNA and genes. Within this sample are around 500,000 distinct CDR3 sequences, with approximately 11% of them counted one time only. About 12% of the sample comes from the top ten. This sequence was found in a man in his fifties or sixties who received an inactivated influenza vaccine. Donor details come from another sample of the same person, matched by shared clones. The material was PBMCs from blood, obtained 40 to 50 days after vaccination.

The nucleotide sequence reads as follows: TGTGCCAGCAGCCCCCTCTGGAGCGCCCAGTACTTC. This is translated as CASSPLWSAQYF. Recombination connected TRBV5-5 to TRBJ2-5; the D gene identity is not certain. Reading the germline V gene (reference sequence) gives CDR1 SGHKS and CDR2 YYEKEE. Relative to germline, V is 4 bases shorter and J is 9 bases shorter, with 13 bases between their ends. The CDR3 sequence holds 12 residues, the cysteine and phenylalanine included. CDR3 DNA only is kept here, 36 bases in frame from base 1.